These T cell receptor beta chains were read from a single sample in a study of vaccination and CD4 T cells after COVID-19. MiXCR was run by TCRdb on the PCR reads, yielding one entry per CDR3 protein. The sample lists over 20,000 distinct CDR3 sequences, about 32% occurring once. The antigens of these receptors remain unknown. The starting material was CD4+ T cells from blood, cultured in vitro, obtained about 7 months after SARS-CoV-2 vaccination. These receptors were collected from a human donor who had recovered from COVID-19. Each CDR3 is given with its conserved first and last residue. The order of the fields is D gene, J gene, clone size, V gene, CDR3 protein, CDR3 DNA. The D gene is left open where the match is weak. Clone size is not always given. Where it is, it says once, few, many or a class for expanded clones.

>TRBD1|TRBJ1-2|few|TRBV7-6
CASSPWTGPGYGYTF
TGTGCCAGCAGCCCCTGGACAGGGCCCGGGTATGGCTACACCTTC
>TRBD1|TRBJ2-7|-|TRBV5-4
CASSGQGALEQYF
TGTGCCAGCAGCGGACAGGGGGCGCTTGAGCAGTACTTC
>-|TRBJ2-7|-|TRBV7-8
CASSLGRVLSYEQYF
TGTGCCAGCAGCTTAGGGCGGGTCCTTTCCTACGAGCAGTACTTC
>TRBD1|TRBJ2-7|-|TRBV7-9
CASSSWGQGLSYEQYF
TGTGCCAGCAGCTCGTGGGGACAGGGTTTATCCTACGAGCAGTACTTC
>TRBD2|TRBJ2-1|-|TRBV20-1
CSASKSSGSSEQFF
TGCAGTGCTAGTAAGTCTAGCGGGAGTAGTGAGCAGTTCTTC
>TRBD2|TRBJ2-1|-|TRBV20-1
CSASRGLAGGNEQFF
TGCAGTGCTAGCCGGGGACTAGCGGGAGGGAATGAGCAGTTCTTC
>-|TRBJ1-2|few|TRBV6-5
CASSYQQSVPTF
TGTGCCAGCAGTTATCAACAGTCCGTTCCCACCTTC
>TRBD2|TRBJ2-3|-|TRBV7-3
CASSPQREPDTQYF
TGTGCCAGCAGCCCCCAGCGGGAGCCCGATACGCAGTATTTT
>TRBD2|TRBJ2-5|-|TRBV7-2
CASSLGVAGGLGETQYF
TGTGCCAGCAGCTTAGGGGTAGCGGGAGGGTTAGGAGAGACCCAGTACTTC
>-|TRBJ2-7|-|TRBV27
CASSFTGLSYEQYF
TGTGCCAGCAGTTTTACAGGGCTCTCCTACGAGCAGTACTTC
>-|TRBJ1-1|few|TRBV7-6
CASRNGNTEAFF
TGTGCCAGCAGAAATGGGAACACTGAAGCTTTCTTT
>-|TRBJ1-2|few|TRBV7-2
CASSTRRGNGYTF
TGTGCCAGCAGCACAAGACGGGGAAATGGCTACACCTTC
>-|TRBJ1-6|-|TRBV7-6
CASSAESSYNSPLHF
TGTGCCAGCAGCGCGGAGAGCTCCTATAATTCACCCCTCCACTTT
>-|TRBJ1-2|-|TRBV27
CASSLNGHGYTF
TGTGCCAGCAGTTTAAATGGACATGGCTACACCTTC
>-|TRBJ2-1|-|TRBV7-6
CASSLVTSFAYNEQFF
TGTGCCAGCAGCTTAGTGACCAGTTTTGCCTACAATGAGCAGTTCTTC
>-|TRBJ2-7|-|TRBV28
CASSSGTMDEQYF
TGTGCCAGCAGTTCCGGGACCATGGACGAGCAGTACTTC
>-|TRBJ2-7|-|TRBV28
CASRAGGSGTYEQYF
TGTGCCAGCAGGGCTGGGGGATCAGGAACCTACGAGCAGTACTTC
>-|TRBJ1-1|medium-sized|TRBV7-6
CASSLRDEGGEAFF
TGTGCCAGCAGCTTAAGGGACGAGGGAGGTGAAGCTTTCTTT
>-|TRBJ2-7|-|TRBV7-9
CASSRTRGDYEQYF
TGTGCCAGCAGCCGCACTAGAGGTGACTACGAGCAGTACTTC
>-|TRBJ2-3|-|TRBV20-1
CSARRGPGTDTQYF
TGCAGTGCTAGGCGAGGTCCCGGCACAGATACGCAGTATTTT
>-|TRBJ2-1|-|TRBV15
CATSRPNRLGDEQFF
TGTGCCACCAGCAGACCGAATCGACTAGGCGATGAGCAGTTCTTC
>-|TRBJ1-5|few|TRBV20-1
CSAIQGPNQPQHF
TGCAGTGCTATACAGGGCCCCAATCAGCCCCAGCATTTT
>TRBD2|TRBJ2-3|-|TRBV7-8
CASSLLRTSGVGTDTQYF
TGTGCCAGCAGCTTACTGAGGACTAGCGGTGTAGGCACAGATACGCAGTATTTT
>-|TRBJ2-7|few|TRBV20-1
CSAKKTYEQYF
TGCAGTGCTAAAAAGACGTACGAGCAGTACTTC
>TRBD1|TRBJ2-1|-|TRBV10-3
CAISGRDSEQFF
TGTGCCATCAGTGGCCGGGACAGTGAGCAGTTCTTC